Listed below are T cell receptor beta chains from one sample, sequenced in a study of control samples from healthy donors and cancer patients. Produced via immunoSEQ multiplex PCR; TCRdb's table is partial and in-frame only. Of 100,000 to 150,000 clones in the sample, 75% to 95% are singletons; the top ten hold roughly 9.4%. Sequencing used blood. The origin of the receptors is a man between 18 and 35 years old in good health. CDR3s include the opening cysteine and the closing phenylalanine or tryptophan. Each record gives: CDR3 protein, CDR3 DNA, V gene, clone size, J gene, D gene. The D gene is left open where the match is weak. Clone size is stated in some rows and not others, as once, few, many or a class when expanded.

CDR3aa: CASIMAPGTGETQYF
CDR3nt: TGTGCCAGCATCATGGCTCCCGGAACAGGGGAGACCCAGTACTTC
v_gene: TRBV2
abundance: -
j_gene: TRBJ2-5
d_gene: -

CDR3aa: CASSTRQGMETQYF
CDR3nt: TGCGCCAGCAGCACACGACAGGGTATGGAGACCCAGTACTTC
v_gene: TRBV5-1
abundance: -
j_gene: TRBJ2-5
d_gene: TRBD1

CDR3aa: CASPLGPLKLFF
CDR3nt: TGTGCCAGCCCCCTTGGGCCTCTGAAACTGTTTTTT
v_gene: TRBV21-1
abundance: -
j_gene: TRBJ1-4
d_gene: -

CDR3aa: CASSVGARGTYEQFF
CDR3nt: TGTGCCAGCAGCGTAGGGGCGAGGGGAACGTATGAGCAGTTCTTC
v_gene: TRBV9
abundance: -
j_gene: TRBJ2-1
d_gene: -

CDR3aa: CASSYRETNQPQHF
CDR3nt: TGTGCCAGCAGTTACAGGGAAACCAATCAGCCCCAGCATTTT
v_gene: TRBV6-6
abundance: -
j_gene: TRBJ1-5
d_gene: -

CDR3aa: CASSLGTGPTNQPQHF
CDR3nt: TGTGCCAGCAGCTTGGGGACAGGTCCTACTAATCAGCCCCAGCATTTT
v_gene: TRBV7-9
abundance: -
j_gene: TRBJ1-5
d_gene: TRBD1

CDR3aa: CASSLRQTSYGYTF
CDR3nt: TGTGCCAGCAGCTTGAGACAGACTTCATATGGCTACACCTTC
v_gene: TRBV9
abundance: -
j_gene: TRBJ1-2
d_gene: -

CDR3aa: CASSLGLSYEQYF
CDR3nt: TGTGCCAGCAGTCTGGGCCTTTCCTACGAGCAGTACTTC
v_gene: TRBV27
abundance: -
j_gene: TRBJ2-7
d_gene: -

CDR3aa: CASSSPRMTLAPNLDTQYF
CDR3nt: TGTGCCAGCAGCTCCCCCCGAATGACACTTGCTCCCAATTTGGATACGCAGTATTTT
v_gene: TRBV7-3
abundance: once
j_gene: TRBJ2-3
d_gene: -

CDR3aa: CASSADRDYGYTF
CDR3nt: TGTGCCAGCAGCGCGGACAGAGACTATGGCTACACCTTC
v_gene: TRBV6-5
abundance: -
j_gene: TRBJ1-2
d_gene: -

CDR3aa: CAWSVGPEQPQHF
CDR3nt: TGTGCCTGGAGTGTAGGACCCGAGCAGCCCCAGCATTTT
v_gene: TRBV30
abundance: -
j_gene: TRBJ1-5
d_gene: -

CDR3aa: CASSYSKYGRTGYTF
CDR3nt: TGTGCTAGCAGTTACTCGAAGTACGGTCGTACTGGCTACACCTTC
v_gene: TRBV6-5
abundance: -
j_gene: TRBJ1-2
d_gene: -

CDR3aa: CASSQGQFNSPLHF
CDR3nt: TGTGCCAGCAGCCAGGGACAGTTTAATTCACCCCTCCACTTT
v_gene: TRBV7-3
abundance: -
j_gene: TRBJ1-6
d_gene: TRBD1

CDR3aa: CASSSRTGGIYGYTF
CDR3nt: TGTGCCAGCAGTTCCCGGACAGGGGGGATATATGGCTACACCTTC
v_gene: TRBV6-2/TRBV6-3
abundance: -
j_gene: TRBJ1-2
d_gene: TRBD1

CDR3aa: CASSEGPALSYTF
CDR3nt: TGTGCCAGCAGCGAAGGGCCGGCCTTGAGCTACACCTTC
v_gene: TRBV2
abundance: -
j_gene: TRBJ1-2
d_gene: -

CDR3aa: CASTRTGVNTEAFF
CDR3nt: TGTGCCAGCACTCGGACAGGGGTCAACACTGAAGCTTTCTTT
v_gene: TRBV6-5
abundance: -
j_gene: TRBJ1-1
d_gene: TRBD1

CDR3aa: CASSRDRVYNSPLHF
CDR3nt: TGTGCCAGCAGCCGCGACAGGGTCTATAATTCACCCCTCCACTTT
v_gene: TRBV6-5
abundance: few
j_gene: TRBJ1-6
d_gene: TRBD1

CDR3aa: CASREVGGNEQFF
CDR3nt: TGCGCCAGCAGGGAAGTAGGGGGTAATGAGCAGTTCTTC
v_gene: TRBV5-1
abundance: -
j_gene: TRBJ2-1
d_gene: -

CDR3aa: CASSPSQGTNEKLFF
CDR3nt: TGTGCCAGCAGCCCCTCACAGGGAACTAATGAAAAACTGTTTTTT
v_gene: TRBV7-7
abundance: -
j_gene: TRBJ1-4
d_gene: -

CDR3aa: CASSPRKLGIRSSYEQYF
CDR3nt: TGCGCCAGCAGCCCAAGGAAACTGGGCATTAGGAGCTCCTACGAGCAGTACTTC
v_gene: TRBV4-1
abundance: -
j_gene: TRBJ2-7
d_gene: -

CDR3aa: CAWAPLGYRGIYGYTF
CDR3nt: TGTGCCTGGGCTCCCTTGGGGTACAGGGGGATCTATGGCTACACCTTC
v_gene: TRBV30
abundance: -
j_gene: TRBJ1-2
d_gene: TRBD1

CDR3aa: CASSPSTGANVLTF
CDR3nt: TGTGCCAGCAGCCCCTCTACCGGGGCCAACGTCCTGACTTTC
v_gene: TRBV3-1/TRBV3-2
abundance: -
j_gene: TRBJ2-6
d_gene: -